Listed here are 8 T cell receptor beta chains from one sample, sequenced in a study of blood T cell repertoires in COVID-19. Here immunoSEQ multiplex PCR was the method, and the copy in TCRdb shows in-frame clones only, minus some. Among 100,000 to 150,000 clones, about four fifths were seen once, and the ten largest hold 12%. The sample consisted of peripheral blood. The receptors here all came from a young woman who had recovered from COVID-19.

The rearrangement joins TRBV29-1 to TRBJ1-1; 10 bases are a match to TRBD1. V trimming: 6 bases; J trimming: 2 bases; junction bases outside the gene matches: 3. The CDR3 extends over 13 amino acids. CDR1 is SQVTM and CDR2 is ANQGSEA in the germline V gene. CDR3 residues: CSVDRGRNTEAFF. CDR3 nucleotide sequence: TGCAGCGTCGACAGGGGGCGAAACACTGAAGCTTTCTTT.

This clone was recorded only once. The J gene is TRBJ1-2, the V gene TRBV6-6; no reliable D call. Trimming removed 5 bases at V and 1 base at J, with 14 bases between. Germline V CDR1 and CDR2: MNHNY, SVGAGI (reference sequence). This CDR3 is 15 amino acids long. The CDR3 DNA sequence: TGTGCCAGCAGTATTGACTCCTCACTTAACTATGGCTACACCTTC. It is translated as CASSIDSSLNYGYTF.

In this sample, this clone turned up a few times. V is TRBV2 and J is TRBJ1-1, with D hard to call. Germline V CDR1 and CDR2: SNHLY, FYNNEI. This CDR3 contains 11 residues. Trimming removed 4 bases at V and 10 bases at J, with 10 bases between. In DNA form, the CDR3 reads TGTGCCAGCAGTGCCATGTTGGCAGCTTTCTTT. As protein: CASSAMLAAFF.

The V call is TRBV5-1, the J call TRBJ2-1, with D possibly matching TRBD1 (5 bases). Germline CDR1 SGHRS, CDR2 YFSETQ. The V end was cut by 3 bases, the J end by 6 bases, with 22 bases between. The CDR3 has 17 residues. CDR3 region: CASSYWWLGDRGNEQFF. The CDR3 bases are TGCGCCAGCAGCTATTGGTGGTTGGGTGATAGGGGCAATGAGCAGTTCTTC.

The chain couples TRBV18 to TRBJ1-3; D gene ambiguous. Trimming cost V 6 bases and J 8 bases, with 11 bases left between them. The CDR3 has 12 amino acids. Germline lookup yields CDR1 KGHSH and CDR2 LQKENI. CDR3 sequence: CASSPGLDTIYF. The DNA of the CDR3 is TGTGCCAGCTCCCCCGGACTGGACACCATATATTTT. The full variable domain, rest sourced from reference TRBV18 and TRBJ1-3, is NAGVMQNPRHLVRRRGQEARLRCSPMKGHSHVYWYRQLPEEGLKFMVYLQKENIIDESGMPKERFSAEFPKEGPSILRIQQVVRGDSAAYFCASSPGLDTIYFGEGSWLTVV.

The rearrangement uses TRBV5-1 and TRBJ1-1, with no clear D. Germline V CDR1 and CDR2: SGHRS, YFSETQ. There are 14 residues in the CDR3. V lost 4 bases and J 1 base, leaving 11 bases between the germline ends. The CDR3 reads CASSQDFANTEAFF. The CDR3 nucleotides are TGCGCCAGCAGCCAGGATTTCGCGAACACTGAAGCTTTCTTT.

CDR3 loop: CASSQVVHSNQPQHF. In nucleotides, the CDR3 is TGCGCCAGCAGCCAAGTCGTACATAGCAATCAGCCCCAGCATTTT. The chain joins TRBV4-1 to TRBJ1-5; D is undetermined. V shed 1 base and J shed 0 bases, with 7 bases lying between them. Per the germline V gene, CDR1 is MGHRA and CDR2 is YSYEKL. The CDR3 is 15 amino acids.

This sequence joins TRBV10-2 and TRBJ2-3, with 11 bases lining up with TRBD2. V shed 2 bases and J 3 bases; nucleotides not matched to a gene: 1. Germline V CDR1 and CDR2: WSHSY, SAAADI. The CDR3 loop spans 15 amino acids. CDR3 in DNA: TGCGCCAGCAGTGAGGCTAGCGGGAGGACAGATACGCAGTATTTT. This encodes CASSEASGRTDTQYF.